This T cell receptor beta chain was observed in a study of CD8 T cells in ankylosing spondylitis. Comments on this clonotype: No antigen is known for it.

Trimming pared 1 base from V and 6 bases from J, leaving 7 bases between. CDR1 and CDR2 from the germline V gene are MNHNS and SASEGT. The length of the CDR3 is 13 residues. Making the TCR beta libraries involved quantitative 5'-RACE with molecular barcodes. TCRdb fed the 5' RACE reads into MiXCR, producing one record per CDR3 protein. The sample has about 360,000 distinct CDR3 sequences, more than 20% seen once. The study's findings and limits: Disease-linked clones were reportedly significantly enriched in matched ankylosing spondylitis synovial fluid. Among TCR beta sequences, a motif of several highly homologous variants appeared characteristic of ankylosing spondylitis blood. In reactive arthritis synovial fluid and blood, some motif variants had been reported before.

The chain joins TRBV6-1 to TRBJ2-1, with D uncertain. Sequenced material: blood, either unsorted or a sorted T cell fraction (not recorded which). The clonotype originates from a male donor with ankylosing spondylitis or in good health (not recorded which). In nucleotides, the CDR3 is TGTGCCAGCAGTGAAGGGTTAGTCAATGAGCAGTTCTTC. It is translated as CASSEGLVNEQFF.